This passage covers 18 T cell receptor beta chains from one sample sequenced in a study of OX40 agonist ivuxolimab in advanced cancers. Clones were read by immunoSEQ multiplex PCR, and TCRdb kept only the in-frame ones, dropping some. The profile shows about 79,000 clones, about nine tenths of them singletons. Material: CD4+ or CD8+ T cells sorted from blood, obtained in a trial of the OX40 agonist ivuxolimab. These receptors were taken from an adult with an advanced solid tumor such as melanoma, head and neck, liver or kidney cancer.

The chain recombines TRBV10-3 with TRBJ2-5, with 12 bases identical to TRBD2. This CDR3 contains 17 residues. The germline gives CDR1 ENHRY, CDR2 SYGVKD. With 0 bases clipped from V and 2 bases from J, the junction kept 4 bases outside the gene matches. The CDR3 DNA sequence: TGTGCCATCAGTGAGTCGACTACTAGCGGGGGGCAAGAGACCCAGTACTTC. It yields the protein CAISESTTSGGQETQYF.

The V gene is TRBV5-1, the J gene TRBJ1-6; tentative D call: TRBD1 (5 bases). CDR1 and CDR2 (germline): SGHRS, YFSETQ. This CDR3 has 14 residues. V was trimmed by 4 bases and J by 6 bases, leaving 11 bases between them. CDR3 amino acids: CASSGGDFNSPLHF. In DNA, the CDR3 is TGCGCCAGCAGCGGGGGGGACTTTAATTCACCCCTCCACTTT.

This clone was seen a handful of times. The chain employs TRBV10-1 and TRBJ1-2; D not resolved. This CDR3 is 13 amino acids long. Germline CDR1 reads WNHNN; CDR2 reads SYGVQD (reference sequence). V shed 5 bases and J shed 8 bases, with 15 bases lying between them. The CDR3: CASSPGPERGYTF. CDR3 DNA: TGCGCCAGCAGTCCCGGACCCGAGAGGGGCTACACCTTC.

CDR3 nucleotides: TGTGCCAGCAGTGGCGGGGGAGATGAGCAGTTCTTC. It yields the protein CASSGGGDEQFF. This sequence joins TRBV2 and TRBJ2-1; 7 nucleotides line up with TRBD2. The V segment lost 4 bases and the J segment 8 bases; nucleotides outside the gene matches: 2. The CDR3 totals 12 residues. From germline, CDR1 is SNHLY and CDR2 FYNNEI. The full variable domain, completed using reference TRBV2 and TRBJ2-1, is EPEVTQTPSHQVTQMGQEVILRCVPISNHLYFYWYRQILGQKVEFLVSFYNNEISEKSEIFDDQFSVERPDGSNFTLKIRSTKLEDSAMYFCASSGGGDEQFFGPGTRLTVL.

The rearrangement joins TRBV29-1 to TRBJ2-4; 15 nucleotides match TRBD2. The ends lost 4 bases at V and 1 base at J; junction bases unmatched: 8. This CDR3 contains 18 residues. CDR1 is SQVTM and CDR2 is ANQGSEA in the germline V gene. The CDR3 coding sequence is TGCAGCGTTGCCCGGACTAGCGGGGGGGCTAGGGCCAAAAACATTCAGTACTTC. Translating it yields CSVARTSGGARAKNIQYF.

This chain connects TRBV13 to TRBJ1-2; no definite D call. The V gene lost 5 bases and the J gene lost 4 bases, with 8 bases spanning the gap. The CDR3 runs 12 residues. Per germline, CDR1 PRHDT and CDR2 FYEKMQ (reference sequence). The CDR3: CASSTDVYGYTF. The CDR3 DNA sequence: TGTGCCAGCAGCACGGACGTCTATGGCTACACCTTC.

V is TRBV29-1 and J is TRBJ1-1; 11 positions match TRBD1. Germline V CDR1 and CDR2: SQVTM, ANQGSEA. The V segment lost 1 base and the J segment 4 bases; nucleotides outside the gene matches: 5. The CDR3 contains 15 residues. This chain's CDR3 is CSVEGTGGMVTEAFF. DNA for the CDR3: TGCAGCGTTGAAGGGACAGGGGGCATGGTCACTGAAGCTTTCTTT.

This clone was observed a few times. This chain links TRBV6-5 with TRBJ2-3, with D uncertain. Germline V gene sequence: CDR1 MNHEY, CDR2 SVGAGI. There are 12 residues in the CDR3. Between the trimmed V and J ends, which lost 10 bases and 3 bases, there was a span of 11 bases. CDR3 bases: TGTGCCACCGGGCCAGCGACAGATACGCAGTATTTT. Residues: CATGPATDTQYF.

This sequence joins TRBV5-4 and TRBJ1-1; D is possibly TRBD1 (6 bases). The germline gives CDR1 SGHNT, CDR2 YYREEE (reference sequence). V lost 4 bases and J 0 bases, leaving 16 bases between the germline ends. The CDR3 has 16 residues. CDR3 amino acids: CASSPGAGHMNTEAFF. Here the CDR3 DNA reads TGTGCCAGCAGCCCGGGGGCGGGGCACATGAACACTGAAGCTTTCTTT.

The rearrangement uses TRBV5-6 and TRBJ2-3; weak D call: TRBD2 (5 bases). Germline V CDR1 and CDR2: SGHDT, YYEEEE. The CDR3 has 17 residues. V dropped 1 base and J dropped 6 bases, with 21 bases sitting between them. The CDR3, as DNA: TGTGCCAGCAGCTTGCTGACGGGAAACTTATTTGTGGATACGCAGTATTTT. This translates into CASSLLTGNLFVDTQYF.

The chain joins TRBV15 to TRBJ1-5, with TRBD1 as a possible D gene (5 bases). The ends were cut back, 1 base at V and 0 bases at J, with 10 bases in the middle. The CDR3 covers 16 residues. The germline CDR1 and CDR2 sequences are LNHNV and YYDKDF (reference sequence). This CDR3 reads CATSRGGGDSNQPQHF. DNA of the CDR3: TGTGCCACCAGCAGAGGTGGGGGGGATAGCAATCAGCCCCAGCATTTT.

This CDR3 reads CATGVGETQYF. CDR3 sequence (DNA): TGTGCCACCGGGGTTGGAGAGACCCAGTACTTC. The rearrangement joins TRBV19 to TRBJ2-5, with a possible D match to TRBD2 (5 bases). The CDR3 totals 11 residues. Germline CDR1 and CDR2: LNHDA and SQIVND (reference sequence). V shed 10 bases and J shed 4 bases, with 10 bases lying between them.

The gene calls are TRBV5-1 and TRBJ2-5; TRBD1 might be the D (6 bases). The CDR3 length is 15 residues. Trimming pared 4 bases from V and 2 bases from J, leaving 15 bases between. From germline, CDR1 is SGHRS and CDR2 YFSETQ. The chain's CDR3 is CASSGTGMLQETQYF. The CDR3 nucleotides are TGCGCCAGCAGCGGAACAGGGATGTTACAAGAGACCCAGTACTTC.

The chain employs TRBV18 and TRBJ1-5; TRBD1 matches 8 bases. Germline V gene lookup returns CDR1 KGHSH and CDR2 LQKENI. The V segment lost 4 bases and the J segment 6 bases; nucleotides outside the gene matches: 5. CDR3 size: 14 residues. The CDR3 DNA is TGTGCCAGCTCACGGACAGGGTCGCGTCAGCCCCAGCATTTT. Its protein product is CASSRTGSRQPQHF. Supplemented by reference TRBV18 and TRBJ1-5, the full variable domain reads NAGVMQNPRHLVRRRGQEARLRCSPMKGHSHVYWYRQLPEEGLKFMVYLQKENIIDESGMPKERFSAEFPKEGPSILRIQQVVRGDSAAYFCASSRTGSRQPQHFGDGTRLSIL.

This chain joins TRBV7-3 and TRBJ2-5; 7 positions match TRBD2. V dropped 1 base and J dropped 2; count of bases not matched to a gene: 1. CDR1 and CDR2 from the germline V gene are SGHTA and FQGTGA. The CDR3 extends over 14 amino acids. DNA for the CDR3: TGTGCCAGCAGCTTAAACGGGGGGCAAGAGACCCAGTACTTC. Protein product: CASSLNGGQETQYF.

V is TRBV25-1 and J is TRBJ1-2; possibly TRBD1 for D (6 bases). Deletions cut 1 base from V and 3 bases from J, with 15 bases between. This CDR3 is 16 amino acids long. CDR1 is MGHDK, CDR2 SYGVNS, per germline. The CDR3: CASSELGAGGDYGYTF. The DNA of the CDR3 is TGTGCCAGCAGTGAATTGGGGGCCGGCGGGGACTATGGCTACACCTTC.

The DNA for the CDR3 is TGTGCCAGCAGCTTACCACTAACTAGGGGCAGGGGGCTCTATGGCTACACCTTC. Its translation: CASSLPLTRGRGLYGYTF. This chain uses TRBV13 with TRBJ1-2; 8 nucleotides line up with TRBD1. V gave up 2 bases and J gave up 4 bases; unmatched junction bases: 15. From germline, CDR1 is PRHDT and CDR2 FYEKMQ (reference sequence). This CDR3 region has 18 residues.

Only one count was recorded for this clone. The CDR3: CASSRQGVNQPQHF. As DNA, the CDR3 is TGTGCCAGCAGTAGACAGGGTGTGAATCAGCCCCAGCATTTT. This chain uses TRBV6-1 with TRBJ1-5; 7 bases are a match to TRBD1. This CDR3 contains 14 residues. Trimming removed 5 bases from V and 4 bases from J; junction bases left unmatched: 5. The germline gives CDR1 MNHNS, CDR2 SASEGT.